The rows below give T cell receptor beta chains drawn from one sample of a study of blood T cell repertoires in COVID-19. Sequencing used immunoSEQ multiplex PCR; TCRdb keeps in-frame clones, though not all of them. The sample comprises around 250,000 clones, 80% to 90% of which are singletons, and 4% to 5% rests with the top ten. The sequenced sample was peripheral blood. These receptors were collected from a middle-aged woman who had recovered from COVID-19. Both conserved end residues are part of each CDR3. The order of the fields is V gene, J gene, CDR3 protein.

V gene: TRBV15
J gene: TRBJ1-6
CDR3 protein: CATSRGLQGNSPLHF

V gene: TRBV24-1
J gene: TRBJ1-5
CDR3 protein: CATSVAGNQPQHF

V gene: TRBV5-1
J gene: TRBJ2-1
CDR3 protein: CASSFRQPTYNEQFF

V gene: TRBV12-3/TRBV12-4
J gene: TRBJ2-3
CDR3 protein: CACVAGGTDTQYF

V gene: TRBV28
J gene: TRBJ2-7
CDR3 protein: CASSSGPGLGHEQYF

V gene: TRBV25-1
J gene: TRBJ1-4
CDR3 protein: CASSDPSEKLFF

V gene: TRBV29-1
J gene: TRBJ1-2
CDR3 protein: CSVNPHGGYGYTF

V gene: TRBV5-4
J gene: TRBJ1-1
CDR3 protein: CASSLQGQRTEAFF

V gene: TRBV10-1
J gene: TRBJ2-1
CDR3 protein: CASSEARGPYNEQFF

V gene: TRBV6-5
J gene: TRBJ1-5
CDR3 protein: CASRQGAGQPQHF